This T cell receptor beta chain was identified during a study of low-dose radiotherapy and immunotherapy resistance in tumors (dated by TCRdb to the early 2020s). Background for the entire study: In Cohort 1, each fraction delivered 0.5 Gy every 2 weeks, and the prescribed total PTV dose was 6.5 Gy. In Cohort 2, 1 Gy per fraction was delivered every two weeks, for a total of 13 Gy over 26 weeks. Nivolumab was administered intravenously as a 240 mg flat dose every two weeks, and ipilimumab was administered intravenously at 1 mg/kg every six weeks. Cyclophosphamide 200 mg/m2 was given intravenously every two weeks, one day before each radiation and immunotherapy administration. Patients took aspirin 300 mg orally once daily for four cycles, starting on cycle 1 day 1. The trial did not randomize participants into treatment groups. The translational analysis covered eight patients: three from the first dose cohort and the first five from the second dose cohort.

What this sample's time point label stands for: before trial treatment. Donors were enrolled in RACIN, a single-arm phase I dose-escalation trial in which nivolumab, ipilimumab, aspirin, low-dose cyclophosphamide and low-dose radiotherapy were combined. To be eligible, a patient needed to have an advanced solid tumor that was TIL-negative. A note on this clonotype: Its antigen specificity is not known. This is likely an artifact of a read error, given a far larger clone one base away.

TCRdb lists the instrument as Illumina HiSeq 2500. To make first-strand cDNA, Superscript III was used along with a set of TRAV- and TRBV-specific primers so that both the TCRalpha and TCRbeta chains were covered. TCRs were amplified for 20 PCR cycles with Phusion, using a constant-region primer paired with the adapter attached to the V primers. Amplification of the isolated mRNA was done with the MessageAmp II aRNA Amplification Kit, which involved a roughly 15-hour in vitro transcription at 37 degrees C. The Dynabeads mRNA DIRECT Purification Kit was used to isolate mRNA for TCR sequencing. A second roughly 24-cycle Phusion PCR added indexed Illumina adapters, and products were purified with AMPure XP beads. In the paper's pipeline: Using custom Perl scripts, TCR sequences that encoded the same protein were pooled, out-of-frame sequences were dropped, and the abundance of each clonotype was calculated. The analysis excluded TCR sequences that were supported by just one read. The metrics used to describe the repertoires included Shannon entropy, Gini index, clonality, richness, and the frequency of TCRs shared between repertoires. In TCRdb, the public reads were trimmed at Q25 with fastp and aligned with MiXCR, with productive beta chains retained. Each record represents a unique CDR3 protein, reported with the most common genes and DNA among its rows. The V and J calls shown here were made by TCRdb, not taken from the authors' results. The sample profile shows 54,000 or so distinct CDR3 sequences; almost 25% of them were found once. The ten largest clones add up to 5.7% of the sample.

The receptor comes from a male donor with prostate cancer. The material was PBMCs, obtained before treatment.

The DNA sequence is TGCGCCAGCAGCCAGCCGGGACAGATCTCCTACGAGCAGTTCTTC. Its translation reads: CASSQPGQISYEQFF. The sequence joins TRBV4-1 to TRBJ2-1, and 7 junction bases match TRBD1. Including cysteine and phenylalanine, the CDR3 has 15 amino acids. The CDR3 DNA has 45 bases and is translated from base 1. Taken from the germline V gene, the CDR1 and CDR2 loops are MGHRA and YSYEKL. V is pruned by 3 bases and J by 10 bases, leaving 12 bases of the junction without a gene match.